A selection of T cell receptor beta chains follows, all from one sample in a study of cytotoxic CD8 clonotypes in ibrutinib-treated CLL. Assay: immunoSEQ multiplex PCR; the TCRdb copy retains only in-frame clones and omits some. This sample has 110,000 to 150,000 clones, with around 76% found just once. Sequences were derived from PBMCs, sampled after 24 months of ibrutinib treatment. Receptors were obtained from a human donor with chronic lymphocytic leukemia. CDR3s include the opening cysteine and the closing phenylalanine or tryptophan. The D gene is left open where the match is weak. A clone size is listed for some rows: how often the clone was seen (once, few, many), or a class if it is expanded.

length,size,V,D,J,CDR3,DNA
17,.,TRBV9,TRBD1,TRBJ2-2,CASSVVGDSANTGELFF,TGTGCCAGCAGCGTAGTAGGGGACAGCGCGAACACCGGGGAGCTGTTTTTT
12,few,TRBV6-5,.,TRBJ2-3,CASSYGGNTQYF,TGTGCCAGCAGTTACGGGGGAAATACGCAGTATTTT
15,.,TRBV11-1,TRBD2,TRBJ2-1,CATQARGGAYNEQFF,TGTGCCACCCAAGCCCGGGGGGGGGCCTACAATGAGCAGTTCTTC
12,.,TRBV6-6,TRBD2,TRBJ2-7,CASSRGDYEQYF,TGTGCCAGCAGCCGGGGGGATTACGAGCAGTACTTC
11,.,TRBV6-6,TRBD1,TRBJ1-1,CASVRGAEAFF,TGTGCCAGCGTCAGGGGGGCTGAAGCTTTCTTT
13,once,TRBV4-1,.,TRBJ2-7,CASSQDRWTEQYF,TGCGCCAGCAGCCAAGATCGATGGACAGAGCAGTACTTC
15,.,TRBV14,TRBD1,TRBJ2-3,CASSRQGKGTDTQYF,TGTGCCAGCAGCCGACAGGGAAAGGGCACAGATACGCAGTATTTT
15,.,TRBV13,.,TRBJ2-1,CASTRLGRHYNEQFF,TGTGCCAGCACCCGCCTGGGCCGACACTACAATGAGCAGTTCTTC
13,.,TRBV11-2,.,TRBJ2-3,CASSPYGTDTQYF,TGTGCCAGCAGCCCATACGGCACAGATACGCAGTATTTT
13,.,TRBV10-3,.,TRBJ1-1,CAIRGGENTEAFF,TGTGCCATCAGGGGGGGAGAGAACACTGAAGCTTTCTTT
15,.,TRBV4-1,TRBD1,TRBJ2-5,CASSQTGTAQETQYF,TGCGCCAGCAGCCAGACCGGGACAGCCCAAGAGACCCAGTACTTC
15,.,TRBV21-1,.,TRBJ2-5,CASGERGGPQETQYF,TGTGCCAGCGGGGAACGCGGGGGCCCACAAGAGACCCAGTACTTC
15,.,TRBV28,.,TRBJ2-7,CASRSPRGGSYEQYF,TGTGCCAGCAGGTCCCCCAGGGGTGGGTCCTACGAGCAGTACTTC
14,once,TRBV18,TRBD1,TRBJ1-4,CASSPDRVGEKLFF,TGTGCCAGCTCACCGGACAGGGTTGGTGAAAAACTGTTTTTT
13,.,TRBV2,.,TRBJ2-7,CASEVDFPAPLYF,TGTGCCAGCGAGGTGGACTTCCCGGCCCCCCTGTACTTC
12,.,TRBV11-1,.,TRBJ2-2,CASSLNTGELFF,TGTGCCAGCAGCCTCAACACCGGAGAGCTGTTTTTT
18,.,TRBV5-1,TRBD2,TRBJ2-3,CASSPVPSGPSRTDTQYF,TGCGCCAGCAGCCCCGTCCCTAGCGGACCTAGTCGCACAGATACGCAGTATTTT
13,.,TRBV6-5,.,TRBJ2-2,CASRGANTGELFF,TGTGCCAGCAGGGGAGCGAACACCGGGGAGCTGTTTTTT
15,.,TRBV7-3,.,TRBJ2-6,CASSLIGSGANVLTF,TGTGCCAGCAGCTTAATTGGGTCTGGGGCCAACGTCCTGACTTTC
16,few,TRBV13,TRBD1,TRBJ1-2,CASSLGGTGVGYGYTF,TGTGCCAGCAGCTTAGGGGGGACAGGGGTTGGCTATGGCTACACCTTC
15,.,TRBV10-3,TRBD1,TRBJ1-1,CAINPQGTMNTEAFF,TGTGCCATCAACCCACAGGGGACAATGAACACTGAAGCTTTCTTT
13,.,TRBV14,.,TRBJ2-5,CASSQDPKETQYF,TGTGCCAGCAGCCAAGATCCGAAAGAGACCCAGTACTTC
14,.,TRBV11-2,.,TRBJ2-7,CASSSAGNSYEQYF,TGTGCCAGCAGCTCGGCAGGGAACTCCTACGAGCAGTACTTC
14,.,TRBV5-8,.,TRBJ1-2,CASSLAGRNYGYTF,TGTGCCAGCAGCTTGGCCGGCAGGAACTATGGCTACACCTTC
12,.,TRBV7-8,TRBD2,TRBJ2-1,CASTSPGGEQFF,TGTGCCAGCACCTCCCCGGGGGGTGAGCAGTTCTTC
16,once,TRBV11-2,TRBD2,TRBJ2-1,CASSLGDWSGTGEQFF,TGTGCCAGCAGCTTAGGGGATTGGAGCGGGACGGGTGAGCAGTTCTTC
15,.,TRBV6-6,.,TRBJ1-1,CASSYGGGTNTEAFF,TGTGCCAGCAGTTACGGTGGGGGTACGAACACTGAAGCTTTCTTT
15,.,TRBV4-3,.,TRBJ2-5,CASSTNPGSQETQYF,TGCGCCAGCAGCACGAACCCCGGGAGCCAAGAGACCCAGTACTTC
15,once,TRBV7-2,.,TRBJ2-7,CASSPPRGPPYEQYF,TGTGCCAGCAGCCCGCCTCGGGGGCCACCCTACGAGCAGTACTTC
14,.,TRBV7-8,.,TRBJ1-1,CASSLGPANTEAFF,TGTGCCAGCAGCTTAGGGCCAGCGAACACTGAAGCTTTCTTT